The 32 T cell receptor beta chains below all came from one sample that was sequenced in a study of T cell clonality in common variable immunodeficiency. Produced via immunoSEQ multiplex PCR; TCRdb's table is partial and in-frame only. Listed for the sample are around 52,000 clones, none seen a single time. Sequencing input: peripheral blood mononuclear cells. These receptors all come from a person aged 18 to 70 in good health.

This clone was seen ten or more times. The read terminates 3 residues ahead of where the CDR3 ends, so the germline J gene completes it. V gene TRBV15 combines with J gene TRBJ1-5; tentatively, D is TRBD1 (6 bases). The V end lost 3 bases, the J end lost 6 bases, and 12 bases lay between the germline ends. There are 14 residues in the CDR3. The germline gives CDR1 LNHNV, CDR2 YYDKDF (reference sequence). The sequenced CDR3 bases are TGTGCCACCAGCAGCAACAGGGTCGTTCAGCCC. Amino acid sequence: CATSSNRVVQP. Given in full, the CDR3 is CATSSNRVVQPQHF.

Notes on this clone: The DNA ends 3 residues before the CDR3 does, and the rest of the CDR3 is filled in from the germline J gene. This sequence joins TRBV7-2 and TRBJ2-7; D perhaps matches TRBD1 (6 bases). V was clipped by 1 base and J by 2 bases, with 9 bases between them. The CDR3 runs to 14 residues. Germline V gene sequence: CDR1 SGHTA, CDR2 FQGNSA. CDR3 loop: CASSLGTETYEQYF. The covered CDR3 bases are TGTGCCAGCAGCTTAGGGACAGAGACCTACGAG.

This clone was recorded many times. The CDR3 is cut off 3 residues early in the read; its end comes from the germline J gene. The chain joins TRBV20-1 to TRBJ2-5, with 9 bases matching TRBD1. V was clipped by 6 bases and J by 5 bases; unmatched bases: 7. The CDR3 has 13 amino acids. The germline V gene encodes CDR1 DFQATT and CDR2 SNEGSKA (reference sequence). The CDR3 bases that were read are TGCAGTGCACCTCCCGGGACAGGGGAGACC. This codes for CSAPPGTGET. The whole CDR3 protein is CSAPPGTGETQYF.

This clone was seen repeatedly, ten times or more. Read coverage stops 3 residues before the CDR3 terminus; the germline J gene supplies the remainder. V usage is TRBV2 and J usage is TRBJ1-1, with D maybe TRBD1 (6 bases). The CDR3 has 13 amino acids. V lost 5 bases, J lost 4 bases, and 11 bases lay in between. In germline, CDR1 is SNHLY, CDR2 FYNNEI. This chain's CDR3 is CASSSAGATEAFF. CDR3 DNA (partial): TGTGCCAGCAGTTCCGCGGGGGCCACTGAA.

This clone was observed at least ten times. The CDR3 goes on 3 residues after the read ends, and that part is filled in from the germline J gene. The rearrangement joins TRBV5-1 to TRBJ2-7, with 7 bases that match TRBD1. The germline gives CDR1 SGHRS, CDR2 YFSETQ. The CDR3 contains 14 residues. V was clipped by 4 bases and J by 1 base; unmatched bases: 5. CDR3 protein: CASSRQGVSYEQYF. The CDR3 DNA, read in part, is TGCGCCAGCAGCCGCCAGGGGGTTTCCTACGAG. The whole variable domain, filled in from reference TRBV5-1 and TRBJ2-7, reads KAGVTQTPRYLIKTRGQQVTLSCSPISGHRSVSWYQQTPGQGLQFLFEYFSETQRNKGNFPGRFSGRQFSNSRSEMNVSTLELGDSALYLCASSRQGVSYEQYFGPGTRLTVT.

This clone was recorded at least ten times. The CDR3 end falls 3 residues outside the read, so it is completed with the germline J gene. The chain recombines TRBV5-1 with TRBJ2-3, with 7 bases fitting TRBD2. CDR3 length: 14 residues. Germline V gene lookup returns CDR1 SGHRS and CDR2 YFSETQ. V was pared by 0 bases and J by 6 bases, with 4 bases of the junction left unmatched. CDR3 in amino acids: CASSLGTSADTQYF. CDR3 bases read: TGCGCCAGCAGCTTGGGGACTAGTGCCGATACG.

This clone came up many times. The read terminates 3 residues before the CDR3 end, so the remaining end is supplied by the germline J gene. The chain recombines TRBV5-1 with TRBJ2-5, with D tentatively TRBD1 (5 bases). The CDR3 runs 14 residues. From germline, CDR1 is SGHRS and CDR2 YFSETQ. V lost 1 base and J lost 5, with 12 bases in between. The CDR3 loop reads CASSLLQDGETQYF. The CDR3 DNA, read in part, is TGCGCCAGCAGCTTGTTACAGGATGGGGAGACC.

Many counts were recorded for this clone. From the germline J gene comes the end of the CDR3, since the read stops 3 residues before it. This chain uses TRBV19 with TRBJ2-1; a possible D gene is TRBD1 (6 bases). The CDR3 spans 13 residues. Trimming left V 6 bases short and J 9 bases short, with 15 bases between. Germline CDR1 LNHDA, CDR2 SQIVND (reference sequence). The chain's CDR3 is CASRYRDTGEQFF. CDR3 bases read: TGTGCCAGTAGGTACCGGGACACTGGTGAG.

This clone was counted ten times or more. With the read ending 3 residues before the CDR3 end, the germline J gene is used to fill in that end. This sequence joins TRBV20-1 and TRBJ1-1; D perhaps matches TRBD1 (6 bases). Looked up from germline, CDR1 is DFQATT and CDR2 is SNEGSKA (reference sequence). There are 15 residues in the CDR3. Trimming pared 0 bases from V and 3 bases from J, leaving 14 bases between. The part of the CDR3 DNA that was read is TGCAGTGCTAGAGATGGGGGGGGGCGGGACACTGAA. Its protein product is CSARDGGGRDTE. The CDR3 reads in full as CSARDGGGRDTEAFF.

This clone has at least ten counts. Read coverage stops 3 residues before the CDR3 terminus; the germline J gene supplies the remainder. This sequence joins TRBV6-2 or TRBV6-3 and TRBJ2-1; the match to TRBD2 covers 8 bases. The V and J ends lost 8 bases and 4 bases, in that order; junction bases with no gene match: 4. The CDR3 has 13 amino acids. Germline-derived CDR1 and CDR2 are MNHEY and SVGEGT. The CDR3: CASWLAGYNEQFF. The CDR3 bases that were read are TGTGCCAGCTGGCTAGCGGGTTACAATGAG.

This clone was counted many times. CDR3 amino acids: CSARPIQLNTEAFF. The CDR3 bases that were read are TGCAGTGCTCGACCCATACAGCTGAACACTGAA. The V and J genes are TRBV20-1 and TRBJ1-1; unclear D gene. The CDR3 end is not reached by the read, which stops 3 residues before it; the germline J gene fills it in. There are 14 residues in the CDR3. Germline assignment: CDR1 DFQATT and CDR2 SNEGSKA (reference sequence). Trimming pared 5 bases from V and 0 bases from J, leaving 13 bases between.

This clone was found many times. Coverage ceases 3 residues before the CDR3 finishes, and the germline J gene fills in the end. This sequence joins TRBV19 and TRBJ1-1, with D possibly being TRBD1 (5 bases). Looked up from germline, CDR1 is LNHDA and CDR2 is SQIVND (reference sequence). The CDR3 is 14 amino acids. Trimming left V 3 bases short and J 4 bases short, with 12 bases between. The sequenced CDR3 bases are TGTGCCAGTAGTATGAGGGGATGGACCACTGAA. Encoded protein: CASSMRGWTTE. The whole CDR3 sequence reads CASSMRGWTTEAFF.

Ten or more counts support this clone. Read data end 3 residues before the CDR3 end; the end is taken from the germline J gene. The genes are TRBV7-2 and TRBJ2-1; possible D gene TRBD1, 8 bases. Trimming took off 6 bases at V and 2 bases at J, with 14 bases between the two ends. The CDR3 runs 15 residues. Germline CDR1 is SGHTA and CDR2 is FQGNSA. The CDR3 bases that were read are TGTGCCAGCAGTAGGACAGGGAGGGCCTACAATGAG. This translates into CASSRTGRAYNE. The whole CDR3 reads CASSRTGRAYNEQFF.

This clone was counted ten times or more. The sequenced fragment ends 3 residues before the CDR3 boundary, so the rest is inferred from the germline J gene. V usage is TRBV5-6 and J usage is TRBJ1-1; TRBD1 is a possible D gene (6 bases). The germline V gene encodes CDR1 SGHDT and CDR2 YYEEEE. The V end lost 5 bases, the J end lost 4 bases, and 18 bases lay between the germline ends. The CDR3 has 15 amino acids. CDR3 protein: CASSRGQTGVTEAFF. The DNA read from the CDR3 is TGTGCCAGCAGTCGCGGACAGACGGGTGTCACTGAA.

This clone appeared many times. The CDR3 extends 3 residues past the end of the read, so its final part is completed from the germline J gene. The chain joins TRBV2 to TRBJ2-7; 8 nucleotides align to TRBD1. This CDR3 has 14 residues. The germline V gene has CDR1 SNHLY and CDR2 FYNNEI. The V gene end was trimmed by 5 bases and the J gene end by 4 bases; junction bases not matched to a gene: 7. CDR3 amino acids: CASSLDRVEYEQYF. Partial CDR3 DNA: TGTGCCAGCAGTCTGGACAGGGTGGAATACGAG. The full variable domain, completed using reference TRBV2 and TRBJ2-7, is EPEVTQTPSHQVTQMGQEVILRCVPISNHLYFYWYRQILGQKVEFLVSFYNNEISEKSEIFDDQFSVERPDGSNFTLKIRSTKLEDSAMYFCASSLDRVEYEQYFGPGTRLTVT.

In its sample, this clone was seen many times. The missing CDR3 end, 3 residues past where the read stops, is filled in from the germline J gene. The chain uses TRBV7-2 and TRBJ1-1, with no clear D. Germline CDR1 is SGHTA and CDR2 is FQGNSA. The CDR3 covers 14 residues. Trimming removed 7 bases at V and 1 base at J, with 13 bases between. CDR3 amino acids: CASKPGSGNTEAFF. CDR3 bases read: TGTGCCAGCAAACCGGGGTCGGGGAACACTGAA. Together with reference TRBV7-2 and TRBJ1-1, the CDR3 gives the full variable domain: GAGVSQSPSNKVTEKGKDVELRCDPISGHTALYWYRQSLGQGLEFLIYFQGNSAPDKSGLPSDRFSAERTGGSVSTLTIQRTQQEDSAVYLCASKPGSGNTEAFFGQGTRLTVV.

This clone was seen ten or more times. Partial CDR3 DNA: TGCGCCAGCAAAACGACAGGGAACTATAATTCACCC. Amino acid sequence: CASKTTGNYNSP. In full, the CDR3 reads CASKTTGNYNSPLHF. The V gene is TRBV5-1, the J gene TRBJ1-6; 7 bases are shared with TRBD1. The read falls 3 residues short of the CDR3 end, and the missing part is taken from the germline J gene. Looked up from germline, CDR1 is SGHRS and CDR2 is YFSETQ. The length of the CDR3 is 15 residues. After removal of 6 bases from V and 3 bases from J, the junction contained 6 bases not matched to a gene.

This clone occurred many times. Its ends do not fully match the called genes, so a read error is possible. Read coverage stops 3 residues before the CDR3 terminus; the germline J gene supplies the remainder. The chain is built from TRBV4-2 and TRBJ2-7, with 10 bases lining up with TRBD2. This CDR3 is built from 16 residues. Germline lookup yields CDR1 LGHNA and CDR2 YNFKEQ. The part of the CDR3 DNA that was read is TGCGCCAGCAGCCGGGCCCTAGCGGGAGTTCCCACCGAG. Amino acids: CASSRALAGVPTE. The full CDR3 protein reads CASSRALAGVPTEQYF.

The sample holds many counts of this clone. The CDR3 is CSARGRPGTPSYEQYF. The CDR3 bases that were read are TGCAGTGCTAGGGGACGACCCGGGACACCCTCCTACGAG. This sequence joins TRBV20-1 and TRBJ2-7; the D gene is possibly TRBD1 (6 bases). The read terminates 3 residues before the CDR3 end, so the remaining end is supplied by the germline J gene. Between the trimmed V and J ends, which lost 3 bases and 0 bases, there was a span of 18 bases. The CDR3 sequence is 16 residues long. CDR1 and CDR2 (germline): DFQATT, SNEGSKA (reference sequence).

This clone came up many times. The CDR3 end is not reached by the read, which stops 3 residues before it; the germline J gene fills it in. The gene calls are TRBV28 and TRBJ2-2; TRBD1 agrees at 7 bases. Trimming at V came to 6 bases and at J to 0 bases, leaving 7 bases not matched to a gene. The V gene's germline CDR1 is MDHEN and CDR2 SYDVKM. This CDR3 region has 16 residues. The sequenced CDR3 bases are TGTGCCAGCAGGAGAACCGGGACAGCGAACACCGGGGAG. The encoded protein is CASRRTGTANTGE. The whole CDR3 sequence is CASRRTGTANTGELFF. Full variable domain (missing parts from reference TRBV28 and TRBJ2-2): DVKVTQSSRYLVKRTGEKVFLECVQDMDHENMFWYRQDPGLGLRLIYFSYDVKMKEKGDIPEGYSVSREKKERFSLILESASTNQTSMYLCASRRTGTANTGELFFGEGSRLTVL.

A word on this clone: The CDR3 end lies 3 residues beyond the end of the read and is filled in from the germline J gene. This chain uses TRBV19 with TRBJ2-6; TRBD1 might be the D (6 bases). This CDR3 spans 17 amino acids. With 5 bases removed from V and 0 bases from J, the gap between germline ends came to 14 bases. Germline lookup yields CDR1 LNHDA and CDR2 SQIVND (reference sequence). The CDR3: CASSDGQSSSGANVLTF. The covered CDR3 bases are TGTGCCAGTAGTGACGGACAGTCTAGCTCTGGGGCCAACGTC.

This clone was detected many times. Read coverage stops 3 residues before the CDR3 terminus; the germline J gene supplies the remainder. The chain joins TRBV7-2 to TRBJ2-5, with a tentative D call TRBD2 (5 bases). CDR3 length: 15 residues. Trimming pared 0 bases from V and 5 bases from J, leaving 13 bases between. CDR1 and CDR2 from the germline V gene are SGHTA and FQGNSA. CDR3 loop: CASSLALRQRETQYF. CDR3 DNA, as far as it was read: TGTGCCAGCAGCTTAGCGCTTCGGCAGCGGGAGACC.

Details on this clone: Read coverage stops 3 residues before the CDR3 terminus; the germline J gene supplies the remainder. The rearrangement links TRBV11-3 to TRBJ2-3, with D perhaps matching TRBD2 (6 bases). This CDR3 is 15 amino acids long. CDR1 SGHNT and CDR2 YENEEA come from the germline V gene. The CDR3 loop is CASRCGGKATDTQYF. The sequenced part of the CDR3 DNA is TGTGCAAGTCGATGTGGGGGGAAAGCCACAGATACG.

This clone showed up many times. The read falls 3 residues short of the CDR3 end, and the missing part is taken from the germline J gene. The chain uses TRBV6-1 and TRBJ1-5; TRBD1 is a possible D gene (6 bases). The V gene's germline CDR1 is MNHNS and CDR2 SASEGT. The CDR3 extends over 14 amino acids. The sequenced CDR3 bases are TGTGCCAGCAGGGAATCCAGGGGTTCGGGCCCC. Its translation is CASRESRGSGP. From start to end, the CDR3 is CASRESRGSGPQHF.

The covered CDR3 bases are TGTGCCAGCAGTGAGGGCCATCGATCTCAGCCC. It yields the protein CASSEGHRSQP. The full CDR3 sequence reads CASSEGHRSQPQHF. V gene TRBV2 combines with J gene TRBJ1-5; D unclear. The read ends 3 residues shy of where the CDR3 ends; the end is completed using the germline J gene. CDR1 is SNHLY and CDR2 is FYNNEI in the germline V gene. V was cut by 3 bases and J by 6 bases, with 12 bases left in between. CDR3 length equals 14 residues. The full variable domain, rest sourced from reference TRBV2 and TRBJ1-5, is EPEVTQTPSHQVTQMGQEVILRCVPISNHLYFYWYRQILGQKVEFLVSFYNNEISEKSEIFDDQFSVERPDGSNFTLKIRSTKLEDSAMYFCASSEGHRSQPQHFGDGTRLSIL.

This clone was detected ten times or more. With the read ending 3 residues before the CDR3 end, the germline J gene is used to fill in that end. J is TRBJ2-7 and V is TRBV7-8; D gene ambiguous. CDR3 length equals 12 residues. V was pared by 5 bases and J by 1 base, with 6 bases between. CDR1 is SGHVS and CDR2 is FQNEAQ in the germline V gene. Incomplete CDR3 DNA: TGTGCCAGCAGCCCCAGATCCTACGAG. Residues: CASSPRSYE. The whole CDR3 sequence reads CASSPRSYEQYF.

This clone was counted many times. The read gets to within 3 residues of the CDR3 end, and the germline J gene fills in the rest. The chain joins TRBV10-3 to TRBJ1-2; D is possibly TRBD1 (5 bases). Per the germline V gene, CDR1 is ENHRY and CDR2 is SYGVKD. The CDR3 loop spans 14 amino acids. V lost 4 bases and J 3 bases, leaving 12 bases between the germline ends. Here the CDR3 reads CAISGQTRDYGYTF. The covered CDR3 bases are TGTGCCATCAGTGGACAGACCCGGGACTATGGC.

There are many counts of this clone. The CDR3 DNA, read in part, is TGTGCCAGCAGCTTAGGTGGGACAGACCAAGAGACC. It yields the protein CASSLGGTDQET. The complete CDR3 sequence is CASSLGGTDQETQYF. The chain uses TRBV11-3 and TRBJ2-5, with TRBD1 matching 7 bases. The CDR3 end is not reached by the read, which stops 3 residues before it; the germline J gene fills it in. Germline V gene data show CDR1 as SGHNT and CDR2 as YENEEA. Germline trimming cut 1 base from V and 0 bases from J; bases unmatched to any gene: 2. CDR3 size: 15 residues. The full variable domain, in which reference TRBV11-3 and TRBJ2-5 provide the parts outside the CDR3, is EAGVVQSPRYKIIEKKQPVAFWCNPISGHNTLYWYLQNLGQGPELLIRYENEEAVDDSQLPKDRFSAERLKGVDSTLKIQPAELGDSAVYLCASSLGGTDQETQYFGPGTRLLVL.

This clone was observed many times. The observed sequence ends 3 residues before the CDR3 terminus, with the missing tail filled in from the germline J gene. The chain couples TRBV7-7 to TRBJ2-2, with a tentative D call TRBD2 (5 bases). CDR1 and CDR2 (germline): SSHAT, FNYEAQ (reference sequence). Trimming left V 5 bases short and J 4 bases short, with 8 bases between. The CDR3 extends over 13 amino acids. Incomplete CDR3 DNA: TGTGCCAGCAGCCAAAGCGGCACCGGGGAG. Translation gives CASSQSGTGE. The complete CDR3 reads CASSQSGTGELFF.

This clone was recorded at least ten times. The sequenced fragment ends 3 residues before the CDR3 boundary, so the rest is inferred from the germline J gene. The V and J genes are TRBV20-1 and TRBJ1-3; 10 bases are a match to TRBD1. J lost 2 bases, V lost 0 bases, and 4 bases had no gene match. The CDR3 length is 16 residues. Germline CDR1 and CDR2: DFQATT and SNEGSKA (reference sequence). The CDR3 is CSARDEGTGAGNTIYF. The DNA read from the CDR3 is TGCAGTGCTAGAGATGAGGGGACAGGGGCTGGAAACACC.

This clone came up a few times. The observed sequence ends 3 residues before the CDR3 terminus, with the missing tail filled in from the germline J gene. The rearrangement links TRBV2 to TRBJ2-7, with D hard to call. The germline V and J ends were trimmed by 6 bases and 0 bases, with 6 bases remaining between them. Germline V CDR1 and CDR2: SNHLY, FYNNEI. The CDR3 loop spans 12 amino acids. The CDR3 bases that were read are TGTGCCAGCAGCTACGCCTCCTACGAG. Translated, it gives CASSYASYE. The CDR3 in full is CASSYASYEQYF.

This clone was recorded at least ten times. The CDR3 is cut off 3 residues early in the read; its end comes from the germline J gene. The chain is built from TRBV27 and TRBJ2-7, with D perhaps matching TRBD2 (7 bases). Germline V gene sequence: CDR1 MNHEY, CDR2 SMNVEV (reference sequence). V lost 5 bases and J lost 6, with 11 bases in between. CDR3 length: 12 residues. CDR3 protein: CASSPGEGEQYF. The DNA read from the CDR3 is TGTGCCAGCAGTCCAGGGGAGGGCGAG.